This T cell receptor beta chain was profiled in a study of blood T cell repertoires in COVID-19 (dated by TCRdb to about 2020). About the investigation overall: Samples from collaborators originated in the United States, Italy and Spain and spanned both the acute and convalescent phases of COVID-19. The prospective study material was composed of cDNA or gDNA derived from T cells, B-cell-depleted T cells, or PBMCs. Subjects who had been exposed to COVID-19, were actively infected with it, or had recovered from it provided the deeply sampled blood TCRbeta repertoires that made up the dataset. The repertoires were released in a freely available public database intended as a resource for research on the immune response to SARS-CoV-2. Samples came from the ongoing ImmuneRACE study (first 160 participants) plus 1,254 subjects from 6 global collaborators. A de-identified subject ID, COVID-19 status, age in years and sex were almost always included in the sample metadata. Where available, HLA class I and class II types were taken from metadata supplied by the sample provider and were not determined by assay-based typing. What the study reported, not specific to this receptor: Clinical and demographic metadata were provided uncurated, with the amount varying by source and participant.

The CDR3 sequence holds 16 residues, the cysteine and phenylalanine included. Just CDR3 DNA is preserved here, 48 bases in frame from base 1. CDR1 and CDR2 are drawn from the germline V gene (reference sequence): LGHDT, YNNKEL. Germline trimming: 0 bases from V, 4 bases from J; junction bases outside gene matches: 6. The immunoSEQ Assay, a bias-controlled multiplex PCR, was used to amplify TCRbeta CDR3 regions from genomic DNA. The authors' pipeline ran thus. Nucleated cell counts per sample were estimated from amplification of reference gene primers within the assay. Sequence reads were collapsed and filtered to measure the absolute abundance of every unique TCRbeta CDR3 rearrangement. For each sample, productive Simpson clonality was calculated as the square root of Simpson's diversity index across productive rearrangements. TCRdb's version of the immuneACCESS table is confined to in-frame rearrangements and falls short of the full clone set. An unresolved V gene accounts for under half of the shortfall where checked; the remainder is of unknown origin. V, J and clone size were drawn from that table, and D and trimming were deduced from the DNA. The sample includes 160,000 or so clones, with 80% observed a single time. Of the sample, around 6.1% is held by the ten largest clones.

Remarks on this clone: What this receptor recognizes is not known. No clone much larger than this one lies a single base away; base qualities are absent.

Participants in the prospective study were enrolled through a virtual design, were aged roughly 18 to 100 years, and lived in under 25 United States geographic areas. To assign participants to cohorts, the prospective study relied on clinical history that participants themselves reported in a screening survey and a study questionnaire. ImmuneRACE Cohort 3 recovered participants were defined by two consecutive negative NP/OP PCR tests, healthcare professional clearance, or symptom resolution. In the prospective study, whole blood, serum and a nasopharyngeal or oropharyngeal swab were collected from each participant by mobile phlebotomists. Over a 2-month period, participants in the prospective study had the option of providing additional blood draws and questionnaires. Before DNA extraction, blood samples from the prospective study were shipped at room temperature or frozen.

Recombination linked TRBV3-1 (or the pseudogene TRBV3-2) to TRBJ2-3; 8 bases in the junction line up with TRBD2. Sequences were obtained from PBMCs or T cells enriched from blood (not recorded which). This TCR derives from a man aged 40-49 years who had recovered from COVID-19. CDR3 sequence: CASSQEGGGSADTQYF. The DNA sequence follows: TGTGCCAGCAGCCAAGAGGGCGGGGGGTCCGCAGATACGCAGTATTTT.